The clone carrying this T cell receptor (beta chain) is judged large. These data originate in a study of immune reconstitution after stem cell transplant in scleroderma. One entry per CDR3 protein results from TCRdb running MiXCR on the RT-PCR reads. Of 2,100 or so distinct CDR3 sequences detected, less than 10% appear once; the ten largest clones hold around a quarter. Germline V lookup: CDR1 MNHNY, CDR2 SVGAGI (reference sequence). This CDR3 has 15 residues. The junction had 9 bases not matched to a gene; V was cut back by 6 bases and J by 4 bases. The chain is built from TRBV6-6 and TRBJ2-3, with TRBD2 identical over 8 bases. This specimen was collected before or after autologous hematopoietic stem cell transplantation (not recorded which). The TCR was taken from a male donor with systemic sclerosis. The CDR3 DNA follows: TGTGCCAGCAGAGTACTCGGGGGGGGTGCAGATACGCAGTATTTT. It is translated as CASRVLGGGADTQYF.